Listed below are T cell receptor beta chains from one sample, sequenced in a study of Ad26.COV2.S vaccination and SARS-CoV-2 variants. Measured with immunoSEQ multiplex PCR; TCRdb has only the in-frame clones, and not every one. The sample includes around 450,000 clones, more than 75% seen only once; the top ten take 3.6%. The sample consisted of peripheral blood, taken in a trial of Ad26.COV2.S vaccine versus placebo. All receptors derive from a person between 18 and 65 years old who received the Ad26.COV2.S COVID-19 vaccine or a placebo. Both conserved end residues are part of each CDR3. The order of the fields is V gene, J gene, D gene, clone size, CDR3 protein, CDR3 DNA. A D gene is named only where the DNA matches it firmly. Not every row has a clone size; where given, it reads once, few, many or a size class.

TRBV3-1/TRBV3-2	TRBJ2-3	TRBD2	-	CASSSPGLAGGASPDTQYF	TGTGCCAGCAGCTCTCCGGGACTAGCGGGGGGGGCCTCTCCGGATACGCAGTATTTT
TRBV19	TRBJ1-2	-	-	CATSLNREGGYTF	TGTGCCACCTCCCTAAACAGGGAGGGTGGCTACACCTTC
TRBV6-2/TRBV6-3	TRBJ1-2	-	-	CASSLSEALYDGYTF	TGTGCCAGCAGTCTGTCTGAGGCATTATACGATGGCTACACCTTC
TRBV6-6	TRBJ2-5	-	-	CASSYSVTIGQETQYF	TGTGCCAGCAGTTACTCGGTGACCATTGGACAAGAGACCCAGTACTTC
TRBV6-5	TRBJ2-1	TRBD2	-	CASSYGGLAAYNEQFF	TGTGCCAGCAGTTACGGCGGCCTAGCGGCCTACAATGAGCAGTTCTTC
TRBV27	TRBJ1-5	TRBD1	-	CASRKGQAGQPQHF	TGTGCCAGCAGGAAGGGACAGGCGGGTCAGCCCCAGCATTTT
TRBV28	TRBJ1-3	-	-	CASSFRVRFSGNTIYF	TGTGCCAGCAGTTTTAGGGTGCGATTCTCTGGAAACACCATATATTTT
TRBV7-9	TRBJ1-3	-	-	CASSLAYGNTIYF	TGTGCCAGCAGCTTAGCGTACGGAAACACCATATATTTT
TRBV29-1	TRBJ1-2	-	once	CSVDPPGGAGYTF	TGCAGCGTTGACCCCCCTGGGGGGGCTGGCTACACCTTC
TRBV2	TRBJ1-1	-	once	CASSEGGFAEAFF	TGTGCCAGCAGTGAAGGGGGATTTGCTGAAGCTTTCTTT
TRBV5-1	TRBJ2-2	-	-	CASRSPGDTGELFF	TGCGCCAGCAGGAGCCCCGGGGACACCGGGGAGCTGTTTTTT
TRBV5-1	TRBJ2-6	TRBD2	-	CARSLGPGGAAGANVLTF	TGCGCCCGCAGCTTGGGCCCGGGGGGGGCCGCTGGGGCCAACGTCCTGACTTTC
TRBV5-6	TRBJ1-2	-	once	CASSLDGGYYGYTF	TGTGCCAGCAGCTTGGACGGAGGGTACTATGGCTACACCTTC
TRBV5-6	TRBJ1-2	-	-	CASSLEADRIYGYTF	TGTGCCAGCAGCTTGGAAGCCGACAGAATCTATGGCTACACCTTC
TRBV5-6	TRBJ2-4	TRBD1	-	CASSWETGTLSIQYF	TGTGCCAGCAGCTGGGAGACAGGGACCCTCTCCATTCAGTACTTC
TRBV7-8	TRBJ2-7	TRBD2	-	CASSLRRGGSYEQYF	TGTGCCAGCAGCTTAAGGCGGGGGGGGTCCTACGAGCAGTACTTC
TRBV29-1	TRBJ2-6	-	-	CSVLMGDSGANVLTF	TGCAGCGTCCTCATGGGGGACTCTGGGGCCAACGTCCTGACTTTC
TRBV7-6	TRBJ2-3	-	-	CASSSSTDTQYF	TGTGCCAGCAGCTCGTCCACAGATACGCAGTATTTT
TRBV9	TRBJ1-2	-	once	CASSFRGGYGYTF	TGTGCCAGCAGCTTCAGGGGCGGGTATGGCTACACCTTC
TRBV4-3	TRBJ2-1	TRBD2	-	CASSNLAGASYNEQFF	TGCGCCAGCAGTAACTTAGCGGGGGCATCGTACAATGAGCAGTTCTTC
TRBV20-1	TRBJ1-4	-	-	CSAPNSDGPFF	TGCAGTGCTCCGAATTCGGACGGCCCGTTTTTT
TRBV28	TRBJ2-3	-	-	CASSLLQGLSTDTQYF	TGTGCCAGCAGTTTATTGCAGGGGCTAAGCACAGATACGCAGTATTTT
TRBV19	TRBJ1-5	TRBD1	-	CASSPGQLSNQPQHF	TGTGCCAGTAGTCCGGGACAGCTTAGCAATCAGCCCCAGCATTTT
TRBV6-5	TRBJ2-5	-	-	CASSYLGALETQYF	TGTGCCAGCAGTTACTTGGGGGCTCTAGAGACCCAGTACTTC
TRBV5-6	TRBJ1-1	-	-	CASSLGGGGLDTEAFF	TGTGCCAGCAGCTTGGGCGGGGGCGGTTTAGACACTGAAGCTTTCTTT
TRBV2	TRBJ1-5	-	-	CASNWDTNQPQHF	TGTGCCAGCAATTGGGACACCAATCAGCCTCAGCATTTT
TRBV7-5	TRBJ2-3	-	-	CVRSFCRVGADTQYF	TGTGTCAGAAGCTTTTGCAGGGTTGGGGCAGATACGCAGTATTTT
TRBV19	TRBJ1-1	TRBD1	-	CASSIWAGGNTEAFF	TGTGCCAGTAGTATTTGGGCAGGGGGGAACACTGAAGCTTTCTTT
TRBV15	TRBJ2-1	TRBD2	once	CATSRDASGGRDEQFF	TGTGCCACCAGCAGAGACGCTAGCGGGGGGCGGGATGAGCAGTTCTTC
TRBV7-2	TRBJ1-5	TRBD1	-	CASSFDRGTNQPQHF	TGTGCCAGCAGCTTCGACAGGGGAACGAATCAGCCCCAGCATTTT
TRBV19	TRBJ1-2	TRBD1	-	CASSMRTGVNYGYTF	TGTGCCAGTAGTATGCGGACAGGGGTTAACTATGGCTACACCTTC
TRBV2	TRBJ1-5	TRBD1	-	CASSGTGRGQPQHF	TGTGCCAGCAGTGGGACAGGGAGAGGTCAGCCCCAGCATTTT
TRBV28	TRBJ2-6	-	-	CASSPTPYLFGDSGANVLTF	TGTGCCAGCAGTCCGACGCCTTACCTTTTTGGGGACTCTGGGGCCAACGTCCTGACTTTC
TRBV6-1	TRBJ2-4	TRBD1	-	CASSAYQPGQPRDDIQYF	TGTGCCAGCAGTGCCTACCAACCGGGACAGCCAAGGGACGACATTCAGTACTTC
TRBV6-1	TRBJ1-2	TRBD1	-	CASSEDGQGIYGYTF	TGTGCCAGCAGTGAAGACGGACAGGGGATCTATGGCTACACCTTC
TRBV25-1	TRBJ2-5	TRBD2	-	CASSESGGGLETQYF	TGTGCCAGCAGTGAATCGGGGGGTGGATTGGAGACCCAGTACTTC
TRBV5-4	TRBJ2-3	TRBD1	-	CASSPDRAGDTQYF	TGTGCCAGCAGCCCGGACAGGGCAGGGGATACGCAGTATTTT
TRBV30	TRBJ2-7	TRBD1	-	CAWTGIRQGPYEQYF	TGTGCCTGGACAGGGATAAGACAGGGACCCTACGAGCAGTACTTC
TRBV27	TRBJ2-1	-	-	CVSSLWGANHNEQFF	TGTGTCAGCAGTTTATGGGGGGCGAACCACAATGAGCAGTTCTTC
TRBV14	TRBJ1-6	-	-	CASSLPVGKWWNSPLHF	TGTGCCAGCAGCCTACCGGTGGGGAAATGGTGGAATTCACCCCTCCACTTT